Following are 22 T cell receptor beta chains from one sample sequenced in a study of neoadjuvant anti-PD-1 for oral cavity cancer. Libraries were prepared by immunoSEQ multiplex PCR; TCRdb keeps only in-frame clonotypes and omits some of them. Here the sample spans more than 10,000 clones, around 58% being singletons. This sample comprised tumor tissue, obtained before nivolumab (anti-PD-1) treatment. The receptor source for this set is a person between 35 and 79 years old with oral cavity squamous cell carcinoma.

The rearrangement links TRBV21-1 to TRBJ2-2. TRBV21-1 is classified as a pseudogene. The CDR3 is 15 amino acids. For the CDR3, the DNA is TGTGCCAGCAGTGGCGGGACAACTAACACCGGGGAGCTGTTTTTT. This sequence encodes CASSGGTTNTGELFF.

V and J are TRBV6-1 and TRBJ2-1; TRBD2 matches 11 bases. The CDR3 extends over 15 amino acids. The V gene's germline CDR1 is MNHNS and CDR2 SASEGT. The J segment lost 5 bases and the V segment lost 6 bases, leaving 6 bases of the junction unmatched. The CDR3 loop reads CASSLTSGSNNEQFF. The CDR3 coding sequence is TGTGCCAGCAGCCTTACTAGCGGGAGTAACAATGAGCAGTTCTTC.

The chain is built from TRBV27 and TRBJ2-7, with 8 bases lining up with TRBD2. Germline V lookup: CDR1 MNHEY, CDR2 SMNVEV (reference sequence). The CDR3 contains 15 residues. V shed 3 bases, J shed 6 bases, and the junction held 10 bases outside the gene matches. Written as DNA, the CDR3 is TGTGCCAGCAGTTTCGGTCGAGCGGGAGTAGGCGAGCAGTACTTC. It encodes CASSFGRAGVGEQYF.

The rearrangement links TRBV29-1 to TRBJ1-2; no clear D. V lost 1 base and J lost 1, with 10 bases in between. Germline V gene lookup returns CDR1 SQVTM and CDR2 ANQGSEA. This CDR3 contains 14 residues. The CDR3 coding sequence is TGCAGCGTTGAAGTGGCAGAGAGTAACTATGGCTACACCTTC. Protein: CSVEVAESNYGYTF.

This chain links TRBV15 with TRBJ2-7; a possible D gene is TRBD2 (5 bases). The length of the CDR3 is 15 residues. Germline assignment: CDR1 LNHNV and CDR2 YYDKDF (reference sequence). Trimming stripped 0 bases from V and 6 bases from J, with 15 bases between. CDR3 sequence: CATSRDLGEWGEQYF. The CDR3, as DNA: TGTGCCACCAGCAGAGACCTCGGGGAATGGGGCGAGCAGTACTTC.

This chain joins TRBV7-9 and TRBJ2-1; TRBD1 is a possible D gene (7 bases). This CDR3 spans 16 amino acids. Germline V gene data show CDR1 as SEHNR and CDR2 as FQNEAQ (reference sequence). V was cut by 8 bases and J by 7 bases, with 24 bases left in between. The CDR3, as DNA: TGTGCCAGCCAGGGGGGCACGGTATCAAGGGCAAATGAGCAGTTCTTC. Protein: CASQGGTVSRANEQFF.

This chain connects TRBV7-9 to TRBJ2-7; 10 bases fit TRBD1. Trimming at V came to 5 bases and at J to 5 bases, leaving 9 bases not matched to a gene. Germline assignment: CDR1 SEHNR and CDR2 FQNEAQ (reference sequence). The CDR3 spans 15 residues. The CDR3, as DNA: TGTGCCAGCAGCCCCTGGACAGGGGGAGGCGACGAGCAGTACTTC. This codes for CASSPWTGGGDEQYF.

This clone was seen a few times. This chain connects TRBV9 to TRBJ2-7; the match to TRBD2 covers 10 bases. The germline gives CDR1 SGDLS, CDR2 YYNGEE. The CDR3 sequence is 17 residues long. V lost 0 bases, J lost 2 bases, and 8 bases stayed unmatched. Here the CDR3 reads CASSVGLGLAGAYEQYF. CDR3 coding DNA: TGTGCCAGCAGCGTAGGGTTGGGGCTAGCGGGAGCCTACGAGCAGTACTTC.

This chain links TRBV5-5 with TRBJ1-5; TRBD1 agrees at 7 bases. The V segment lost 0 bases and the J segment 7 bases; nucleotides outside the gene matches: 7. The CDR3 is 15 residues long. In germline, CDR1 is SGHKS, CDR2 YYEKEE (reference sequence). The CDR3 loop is CASSLASGGSQPQHF. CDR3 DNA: TGTGCCAGCAGCTTGGCCTCAGGGGGTTCACAGCCCCAGCATTTT.

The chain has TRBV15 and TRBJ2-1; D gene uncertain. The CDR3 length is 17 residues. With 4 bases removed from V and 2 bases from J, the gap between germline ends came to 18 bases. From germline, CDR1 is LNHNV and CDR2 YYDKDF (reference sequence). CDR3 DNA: TGTGCCACCAGCACGCCGGAGACTCCCGCGACCTACAATGAGCAGTTCTTC. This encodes CATSTPETPATYNEQFF.

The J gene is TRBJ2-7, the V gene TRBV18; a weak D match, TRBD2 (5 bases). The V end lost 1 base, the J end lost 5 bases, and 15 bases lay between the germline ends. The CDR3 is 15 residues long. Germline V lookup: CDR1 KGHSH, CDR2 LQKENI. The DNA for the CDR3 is TGTGCCAGCTCACCACGAGGAGGCCTTACCCACGAGCAGTACTTC. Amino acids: CASSPRGGLTHEQYF.

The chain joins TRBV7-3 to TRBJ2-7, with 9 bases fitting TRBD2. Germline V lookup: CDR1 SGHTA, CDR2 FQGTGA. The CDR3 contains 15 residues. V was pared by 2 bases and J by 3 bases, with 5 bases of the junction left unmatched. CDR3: CASSLLPSGNYEQYF. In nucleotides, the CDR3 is TGTGCCAGCAGCTTACTTCCTAGCGGGAACTACGAGCAGTACTTC.

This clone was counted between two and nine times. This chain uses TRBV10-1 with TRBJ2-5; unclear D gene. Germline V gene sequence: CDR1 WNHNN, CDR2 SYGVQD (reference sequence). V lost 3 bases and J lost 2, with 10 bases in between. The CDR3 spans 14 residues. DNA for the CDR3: TGCGCCAGCAGTGACGACGGGTGGCAAGAGACCCAGTACTTC. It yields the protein CASSDDGWQETQYF.

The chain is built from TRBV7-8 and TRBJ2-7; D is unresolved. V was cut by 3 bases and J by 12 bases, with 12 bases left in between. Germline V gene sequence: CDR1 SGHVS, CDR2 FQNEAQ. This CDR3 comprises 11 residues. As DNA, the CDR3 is TGTGCCAGCAGCTTTGCTAGGCTGGCGTACTTC. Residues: CASSFARLAYF.

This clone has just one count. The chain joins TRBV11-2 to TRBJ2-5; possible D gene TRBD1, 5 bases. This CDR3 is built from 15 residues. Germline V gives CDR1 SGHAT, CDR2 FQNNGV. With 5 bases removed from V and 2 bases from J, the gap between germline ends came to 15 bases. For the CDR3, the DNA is TGTGCCAGCAGCACCAAGGGGTTACCACAAGAGACCCAGTACTTC. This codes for CASSTKGLPQETQYF.

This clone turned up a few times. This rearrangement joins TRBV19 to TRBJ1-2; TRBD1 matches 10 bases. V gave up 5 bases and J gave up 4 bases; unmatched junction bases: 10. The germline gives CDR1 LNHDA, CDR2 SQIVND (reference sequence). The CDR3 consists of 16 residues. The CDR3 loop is CASSSPRDRGFYGYTF. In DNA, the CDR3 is TGTGCCAGTAGTTCACCCCGGGACAGGGGATTCTATGGCTACACCTTC.

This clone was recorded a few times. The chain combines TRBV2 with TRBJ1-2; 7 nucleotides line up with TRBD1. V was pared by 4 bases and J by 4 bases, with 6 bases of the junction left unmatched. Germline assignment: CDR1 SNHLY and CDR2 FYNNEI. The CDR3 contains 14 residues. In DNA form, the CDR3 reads TGTGCCAGCAGTGTAACAGGGGAACTCTATGGCTACACCTTC. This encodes CASSVTGELYGYTF.

The CDR3 region is CASSPQANQPQHF. The CDR3 nucleotides read TGTGCCAGCAGCCCGCAGGCAAATCAGCCCCAGCATTTT. This chain connects TRBV7-9 to TRBJ1-5, with D uncertain. With 5 bases removed from V and 4 bases from J, the gap between germline ends came to 9 bases. The V gene's germline CDR1 is SEHNR and CDR2 FQNEAQ (reference sequence). The CDR3 is 13 amino acids.

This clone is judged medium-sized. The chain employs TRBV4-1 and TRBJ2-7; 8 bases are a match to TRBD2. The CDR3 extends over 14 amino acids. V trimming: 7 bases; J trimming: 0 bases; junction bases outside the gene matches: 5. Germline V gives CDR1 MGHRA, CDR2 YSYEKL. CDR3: CASTPGTSSYEQYF. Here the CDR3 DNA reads TGCGCCAGCACCCCCGGGACTAGCTCCTACGAGCAGTACTTC.

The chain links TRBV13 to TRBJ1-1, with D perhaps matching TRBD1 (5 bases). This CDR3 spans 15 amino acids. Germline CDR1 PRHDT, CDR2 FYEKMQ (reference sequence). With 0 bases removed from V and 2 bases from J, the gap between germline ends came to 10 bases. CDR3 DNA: TGTGCCAGCAGCTTAGGGGGTGGGGGAAACACTGAAGCTTTCTTT. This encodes CASSLGGGGNTEAFF.

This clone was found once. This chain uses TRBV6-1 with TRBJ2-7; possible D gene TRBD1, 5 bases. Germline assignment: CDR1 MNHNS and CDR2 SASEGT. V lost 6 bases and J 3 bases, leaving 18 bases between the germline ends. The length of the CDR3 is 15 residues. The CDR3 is CASSRMSTGNYEQYF. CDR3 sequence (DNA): TGTGCCAGCAGCCGCATGAGTACAGGAAACTACGAGCAGTACTTC.

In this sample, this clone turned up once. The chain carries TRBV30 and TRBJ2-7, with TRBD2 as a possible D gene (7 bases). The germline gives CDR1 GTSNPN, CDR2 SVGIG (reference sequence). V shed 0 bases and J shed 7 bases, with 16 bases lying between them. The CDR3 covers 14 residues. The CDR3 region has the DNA TGTGCCTGGAGTGTACCGAGGGAGGGGGAGGAGCAGTACTTC. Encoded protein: CAWSVPREGEEQYF.